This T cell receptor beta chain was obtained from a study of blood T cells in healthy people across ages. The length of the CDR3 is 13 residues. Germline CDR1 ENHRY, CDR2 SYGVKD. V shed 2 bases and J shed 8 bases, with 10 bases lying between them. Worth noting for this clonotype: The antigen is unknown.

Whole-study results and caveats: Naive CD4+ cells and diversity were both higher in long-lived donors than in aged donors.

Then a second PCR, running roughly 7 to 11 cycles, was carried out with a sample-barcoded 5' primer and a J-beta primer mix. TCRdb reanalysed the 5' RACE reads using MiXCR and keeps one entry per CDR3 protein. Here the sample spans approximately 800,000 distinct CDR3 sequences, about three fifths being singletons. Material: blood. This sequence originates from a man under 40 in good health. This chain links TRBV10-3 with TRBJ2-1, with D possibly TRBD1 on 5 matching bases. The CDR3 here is CAISEGAWDEQFF. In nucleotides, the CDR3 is TGTGCCATCAGTGAGGGGGCTTGGGATGAGCAGTTCTTC.